This T cell receptor (beta chain) was obtained from a study of radiotherapy plus CTLA-4 blockade in lung cancer. For the study at large: There were objective responses in 18% of patients, and around 31% had disease control. Whole-study results and caveats: With interferon-beta, early dynamics of blood T cell clones were reported to best predict response. Among blood TCR repertoires after radiotherapy plus ipilimumab, tumor-derived clones expanded.

Here immunoSEQ multiplex PCR was the method, and the copy in TCRdb shows in-frame clones only, minus some. The data show about 90,000 clones, over 80% seen once. In its sample, this clone was seen a few times. Its antigen is currently unknown. Each patient with chemo-refractory metastatic non-small-cell lung cancer was treated with focal radiation plus CTLA-4 blockade using ipilimumab. The CDR3 covers 14 residues. Trimming cost V 3 bases and J 8 bases, with 16 bases left between them. CDR1 and CDR2 (germline): GTSNPN, SVGIG (reference sequence). Material: peripheral blood, obtained from a patient treated with radiotherapy plus ipilimumab. The chain joins TRBV30 to TRBJ2-2; D ambiguous. This TCR was recovered from a human donor with non-small cell lung cancer that progressed on radiotherapy plus ipilimumab. The CDR3 bases are TGTGCCTGGAGCAAGACTGTCAACGGGGGGGAGCTGTTTTTT. It encodes CAWSKTVNGGELFF. The variable domain in full, completed from reference TRBV30 and TRBJ2-2, reads SQTIHQWPATLVQPVGSPLSLECTVEGTSNPNLYWYRQAAGRGLQLLFYSVGIGQISSEVPQNLSASRPQDRQFILSSKKLLLSDSGFYLCAWSKTVNGGELFFGEGSRLTVL.